The 32 T cell receptor beta chains given below trace back to one sample, sequenced in a study of cytomegalovirus exposure and HLA in healthy donors. The primer mix had 60 Vbeta and 13 Jbeta primers. Profiling relied on immunoSEQ multiplex PCR, and the TCRdb table lists in-frame clones only, not all of them. This sample's clone table lists 100,000 to 150,000 clones. Sequencing was performed on PBMCs. The receptors here all came from a man aged 25 to 40 in good health and CMV-seronegative.

This chain links TRBV28 with TRBJ2-7; 7 nucleotides line up with TRBD1. Germline CDR1 and CDR2: MDHEN and SYDVKM. This CDR3 contains 14 residues. V lost 4 bases and J lost 5; bases outside the gene matches: 8. The chain's CDR3 is CASSSRQGPHEQYF. CDR3 DNA: TGTGCCAGCAGTTCCCGACAGGGTCCCCACGAGCAGTACTTC.

This chain links TRBV6-5 with TRBJ1-1, with D unclear. CDR1 and CDR2 (germline): MNHEY, SVGAGI. Trimming cost V 7 bases and J 1 base, with 7 bases left between them. The CDR3 is 12 residues long. The CDR3 protein is CASKRENTEAFF. The DNA for the CDR3 is TGTGCCAGCAAGCGGGAGAACACTGAAGCTTTCTTT.

J is TRBJ2-7 and V is TRBV5-4, with 10 bases identical to TRBD2. Trimming at V came to 1 base and at J to 5 bases, leaving 3 bases not matched to a gene. The CDR3 loop spans 14 amino acids. The germline V gene encodes CDR1 SGHNT and CDR2 YYREEE (reference sequence). The CDR3 sequence is CASSLTSGKDEQYF. Written as DNA, the CDR3 is TGTGCCAGCAGCTTGACTAGCGGGAAAGACGAGCAGTACTTC.

This chain connects TRBV5-1 to TRBJ2-7; perhaps TRBD2 as D (6 bases). The length of the CDR3 is 15 residues. Trimming took off 0 bases at V and 3 bases at J, with 13 bases between the two ends. Germline V gives CDR1 SGHRS, CDR2 YFSETQ. The CDR3 DNA reads as TGCGCCAGCAGCTTGGCCGGAGGGGCGCACTACGAGCAGTACTTC. Protein: CASSLAGGAHYEQYF.

This chain links TRBV30 with TRBJ2-7; D might be TRBD1 (5 bases). The CDR3 covers 14 residues. Germline V gene data show CDR1 as GTSNPN and CDR2 as SVGIG (reference sequence). V gave up 5 bases and J gave up 0 bases, with 14 bases separating them. The CDR3 spells CAWLQGDDSYEQYF. The CDR3 nucleotides read TGTGCCTGGCTGCAGGGCGACGACTCCTACGAGCAGTACTTC. Combining the CDR3 with reference TRBV30 and TRBJ2-7 gives the whole variable domain SQTIHQWPATLVQPVGSPLSLECTVEGTSNPNLYWYRQAAGRGLQLLFYSVGIGQISSEVPQNLSASRPQDRQFILSSKKLLLSDSGFYLCAWLQGDDSYEQYFGPGTRLTVT.

The chain is built from TRBV4-1 and TRBJ1-1, with D perhaps TRBD1 (5 bases). Trimming cost V 6 bases and J 0 bases, with 11 bases left between them. This CDR3 contains 14 residues. The germline CDR1 and CDR2 sequences are MGHRA and YSYEKL. CDR3 sequence: CASSRRQMNTEAFF. For the CDR3, the DNA is TGCGCCAGCAGTAGAAGACAGATGAACACTGAAGCTTTCTTT.

The rearrangement uses TRBV2 and TRBJ2-7, with TRBD2 matching over 8 bases. This CDR3 has 16 residues. V was clipped by 2 bases and J by 2 bases; unmatched bases: 8. Germline V lookup: CDR1 SNHLY, CDR2 FYNNEI. CDR3 sequence reads: CASSELVVAGTYEQYF. DNA for the CDR3: TGTGCCAGCAGTGAACTGGTAGTAGCGGGGACCTACGAGCAGTACTTC.

The chain links TRBV10-3 to TRBJ2-1; possibly TRBD2 for D (6 bases). Trimming took off 3 bases at V and 10 bases at J, with 10 bases between the two ends. The CDR3 contains 12 residues. CDR1 is ENHRY and CDR2 is SYGVKD in the germline V gene. This chain's CDR3 is CAISELAREQFF. DNA for the CDR3: TGTGCCATCAGTGAACTAGCCCGGGAGCAGTTCTTC.

The chain couples TRBV30 to TRBJ2-7; TRBD1 aligns across 7 bases. J was trimmed by 5 bases and V by 3 bases; bases with no gene match: 7. The CDR3 consists of 13 residues. CDR1 GTSNPN and CDR2 SVGIG come from the germline V gene (reference sequence). CDR3 amino acids: CAWSTGQKDEQYF. The CDR3 DNA reads TGTGCCTGGAGCACGGGACAGAAGGACGAGCAGTACTTC.

The chain couples TRBV6-1 to TRBJ1-5; D gene unclear. This CDR3 has 16 amino acids. Trimming removed 0 bases at V and 2 bases at J, with 11 bases between. Germline lookup yields CDR1 MNHNS and CDR2 SASEGT. The CDR3 reads CASSEAWEFGNQPQHF. CDR3 bases: TGTGCCAGCAGTGAAGCGTGGGAGTTTGGCAATCAGCCCCAGCATTTT.

The V gene is TRBV28, the J gene TRBJ2-2; D is ambiguous. Trimming removed 3 bases at V and 5 bases at J, with 13 bases between. CDR1 and CDR2 from the germline V gene are MDHEN and SYDVKM. This CDR3 has 15 amino acids. DNA of the CDR3: TGTGCCAGCAGTTTTACACAGAACCCAACCGGGGAGCTGTTTTTT. Its protein is CASSFTQNPTGELFF.

This chain uses TRBV13 with TRBJ2-1; TRBD2 agrees at 11 bases. V shed 2 bases and J 5 bases; nucleotides not matched to a gene: 2. This CDR3 region has 15 residues. CDR1 is PRHDT, CDR2 FYEKMQ, per germline (reference sequence). The CDR3, as DNA: TGTGCCAGCAGCTTACTAGCGGGAGGACACAATGAGCAGTTCTTC. Protein sequence: CASSLLAGGHNEQFF.

The rearrangement joins TRBV15 to TRBJ2-7; TRBD2 matches at 9 bases. Germline V gene lookup returns CDR1 LNHNV and CDR2 YYDKDF (reference sequence). V trimming: 0 bases; J trimming: 3 bases; junction bases outside the gene matches: 6. There are 16 residues in the CDR3. CDR3 DNA sequence: TGTGCCACCAGCAGAGAGAGGGCGGGAGGGGGCTACGAGCAGTACTTC. Its protein product is CATSRERAGGGYEQYF.

The V call is TRBV27, the J call TRBJ1-2; D call uncertain. Per the germline V gene, CDR1 is MNHEY and CDR2 is SMNVEV (reference sequence). The CDR3 has 13 amino acids. The V and J ends lost 3 bases and 7 bases respectively, with 12 bases between them. The CDR3, as DNA: TGTGCCAGCAGTTTTCGGGCCCGGGGTGGCTACACCTTC. Translated: CASSFRARGGYTF.

The rearrangement joins TRBV20-1 to TRBJ2-7, with unresolved D. V shed 0 bases and J shed 7 bases, with 7 bases lying between them. CDR1 is DFQATT, CDR2 SNEGSKA, per germline (reference sequence). The CDR3 consists of 11 residues. CDR3 in amino acids: CSAREAWEQYF. DNA of the CDR3: TGCAGTGCTAGAGAAGCCTGGGAGCAGTACTTC.

The chain recombines TRBV6-6 with TRBJ2-3; 7 bases match TRBD2. V was pared by 3 bases and J by 1 base, with 4 bases of the junction left unmatched. CDR1 and CDR2 from the germline V gene are MNHNY and SVGAGI (reference sequence). The length of the CDR3 is 15 residues. The CDR3 DNA reads TGTGCCAGCAGTTATGATGCGGGGGGCACAGATACGCAGTATTTT. Translating gives CASSYDAGGTDTQYF.

Regarding this clone: Relative to the germline gene, one junction end is altered; a read error may explain this. The chain employs TRBV19 and TRBJ1-1, with a tentative D call TRBD1 (5 bases). The CDR3 has 14 residues. Germline assignment: CDR1 LNHDA and CDR2 SQIVND (reference sequence). The DNA for the CDR3 is TGTGCCAGTAGTATCCTAGGGGAGGACACTGAAGCTTCCTTT. Amino acids: CASSILGEDTEASF.

The chain combines TRBV7-9 with TRBJ1-2; D gene uncertain. The CDR3 extends over 14 amino acids. The V end lost 3 bases, the J end lost 0 bases, and 8 bases lay between the germline ends. CDR1 SEHNR and CDR2 FQNEAQ come from the germline V gene (reference sequence). CDR3 nucleotides: TGTGCCAGCAGCTTCGCGGAAGCTAACTATGGCTACACCTTC. Amino acids: CASSFAEANYGYTF.

The J gene is TRBJ2-7, the V gene TRBV5-1; 8 positions agree with TRBD2. The germline CDR1 and CDR2 sequences are SGHRS and YFSETQ. Losses at the gene ends were 2 bases for V and 0 bases for J; bases not matched to a gene: 1. The CDR3 contains 14 residues. The chain's CDR3 is CASSLSGSSYEQYF. The CDR3 DNA sequence: TGCGCCAGCAGCTTAAGCGGGAGCTCCTACGAGCAGTACTTC.

V and J are TRBV6-1 and TRBJ1-1; D is ambiguous. Trimming took 5 bases from V and 5 from J, leaving 12 bases between them. The CDR3 has 13 amino acids. Per germline, CDR1 MNHNS and CDR2 SASEGT. This CDR3 is CASSHLTETEAFF. In DNA form, the CDR3 reads TGTGCCAGCAGTCACCTTACAGAGACTGAAGCTTTCTTT.

The genes are TRBV28 and TRBJ2-5, with D tentatively TRBD1 (6 bases). The germline CDR1 and CDR2 sequences are MDHEN and SYDVKM. V was clipped by 5 bases and J by 2 bases, with 15 bases between them. The CDR3 consists of 15 residues. The DNA of the CDR3 is TGTGCCAGCAGTCTGGAGACCGGGACACAAGAGACCCAGTACTTC. It codes for CASSLETGTQETQYF.

The J gene is TRBJ2-1, the V gene TRBV5-5, with D perhaps TRBD1 (8 bases). This CDR3 is built from 15 residues. Trimming removed 6 bases from V and 2 bases from J, with 15 bases in between. Germline V gene data show CDR1 as SGHKS and CDR2 as YYEKEE (reference sequence). CDR3 residues: CASNTGGDPYNEQFF. In nucleotides, the CDR3 is TGTGCCAGCAATACAGGGGGGGACCCCTACAATGAGCAGTTCTTC.

Written as DNA, the CDR3 is TGTGCCAGCAGCCCCAGGGGGACAGCGAACACTGAAGCTTTCTTT. Amino acids: CASSPRGTANTEAFF. This sequence joins TRBV5-6 and TRBJ1-1; 7 bases agree with TRBD1. The CDR3 length is 15 residues. With 4 bases clipped from V and 1 base from J, the junction kept 7 bases outside the gene matches. CDR1 and CDR2 (germline): SGHDT, YYEEEE.

V gene TRBV11-2 combines with J gene TRBJ2-7, with D uncertain. CDR3 length: 13 residues. V was pared by 4 bases and J by 1 base, with 8 bases between. CDR1 and CDR2 from the germline V gene are SGHAT and FQNNGV. CDR3 loop: CASSSVLSYEQYF. The CDR3 DNA follows: TGTGCCAGCAGCTCCGTCCTGTCCTACGAGCAGTACTTC.

CDR3 sequence reads: CASSFKGRGASYNEQFF. CDR3 sequence (DNA): TGTGCCAGCAGCTTCAAGGGACGGGGGGCGTCCTACAATGAGCAGTTCTTC. This sequence joins TRBV7-8 and TRBJ2-1, with D perhaps matching TRBD2 (7 bases). The germline V gene encodes CDR1 SGHVS and CDR2 FQNEAQ. Trimming shortened V by 3 bases and J by 1 base, and 16 bases separated the two germline ends. The CDR3 is made up of 17 amino acids. The full variable domain, its missing parts supplied by reference TRBV7-8 and TRBJ2-1, is GAGVSQSPRYKVAKRGQDVALRCDPISGHVSLFWYQQALGQGPEFLTYFQNEAQLDKSGLPSDRFFAERPEGSVSTLKIQRTQQEDSAVYLCASSFKGRGASYNEQFFGPGTRLTVL.

This chain links TRBV27 with TRBJ2-7, with 8 nucleotides matching TRBD1. Germline-derived CDR1 and CDR2 are MNHEY and SMNVEV (reference sequence). V lost 3 bases to trimming and J lost 2 bases; unmatched junction nucleotides: 6. The CDR3 runs to 15 residues. This CDR3 reads CASSFPGTGPYEQYF. CDR3 DNA: TGTGCCAGCAGTTTTCCCGGGACAGGACCCTACGAGCAGTACTTC.

The chain joins TRBV28 to TRBJ2-7, with a tentative D call TRBD1 (5 bases). The CDR3 contains 13 residues. CDR1 is MDHEN, CDR2 SYDVKM, per germline. Trimming pared 4 bases from V and 4 bases from J, leaving 11 bases between. The CDR3 here is CASSSGLVYEQYF. CDR3 sequence (DNA): TGTGCCAGCAGTTCAGGGTTGGTGTACGAGCAGTACTTC.

The V gene is TRBV28, the J gene TRBJ2-7, with TRBD2 matching over 7 bases. V dropped 6 bases and J dropped 2; count of bases not matched to a gene: 4. The CDR3 covers 13 residues. From germline, CDR1 is MDHEN and CDR2 SYDVKM. This CDR3 reads CASSIAGAYEQYF. In DNA, the CDR3 is TGTGCCAGCAGCATAGCGGGCGCCTACGAGCAGTACTTC.

The chain recombines TRBV28 with TRBJ1-4, with D maybe TRBD1 (5 bases). The germline V gene encodes CDR1 MDHEN and CDR2 SYDVKM. The CDR3 runs 17 residues. Trimming cost V 2 bases and J 0 bases, with 13 bases left between them. This CDR3 is CASSLLAGRATNEKLFF. The DNA of the CDR3 is TGTGCCAGCAGTTTACTAGCGGGACGTGCAACTAATGAAAAACTGTTTTTT.

The V call is TRBV28, the J call TRBJ1-5, with D hard to call. CDR1 is MDHEN, CDR2 SYDVKM, per germline. The CDR3 length is 13 residues. V was clipped by 5 bases and J by 5 bases, with 10 bases between them. For the CDR3, the DNA is TGTGCCAGCAGTCCTTATCCGTATCAGCCCCAGCATTTT. It is translated as CASSPYPYQPQHF.

The chain employs TRBV29-1 and TRBJ2-1; TRBD1 matches 10 bases. From germline, CDR1 is SQVTM and CDR2 ANQGSEA. V dropped 7 bases and J dropped 2; count of bases not matched to a gene: 8. The CDR3 has 15 amino acids. In DNA, the CDR3 is TGCAGCGCCCGACAGGGGGCGCCCCCCTACAATGAGCAGTTCTTC. Protein: CSARQGAPPYNEQFF.

The V and J genes are TRBV2 and TRBJ1-3; D is undetermined. This CDR3 has 13 residues. Germline V gene data show CDR1 as SNHLY and CDR2 as FYNNEI. Trimming pared 5 bases from V and 2 bases from J, leaving 7 bases between. The CDR3 is CASSSWPGNTIYF. CDR3 DNA: TGTGCCAGCAGTAGTTGGCCTGGAAACACCATATATTTT.